Listed here is a single T cell receptor beta chain. Its specificity is unknown. CDR1 is MGHRA, CDR2 YSYEKL, per germline. The ends lost 3 bases at V and 1 base at J; junction bases unmatched: 3. This CDR3 spans 15 amino acids. Individual cDNA molecules carried attached unique molecular identifiers. TCRdb re-derived calls from the 5' RACE reads in MiXCR, one entry per CDR3 protein. The sample includes over 45,000 distinct CDR3 sequences, around 15% seen only once; the top ten take approximately 4%. This sample is drawn from a study of early T cells in non-severe SARS-CoV-2 infection. Study summary: The input, bulk RNA from unsorted whole blood, was sequenced, and chains were unpaired.

Study observations and caveats: VDJdb matching, biased toward anti-spike CD8 responses, missed private and CD4 specificities.

The TCR comes from an adult who was a healthcare worker with PCR-confirmed SARS-CoV-2 infection or an uninfected control (not recorded which). Sequenced here: whole blood, sampled at baseline. The chain carries TRBV4-1 and TRBJ2-3; the match to TRBD1 covers 8 bases. CDR3 sequence reads: CASSQGTGGTDTQYF. In DNA form, the CDR3 reads TGCGCCAGCAGCCAGGGGACAGGCGGCACAGATACGCAGTATTTT.